The 16 T cell receptor beta chains reported below all come from one sample, sequenced in a study of technical replicates of blood from a handful of donors. Profiled with immunoSEQ multiplex PCR; TCRdb holds only in-frame clones, not every one. The sample holds 45,000 to 55,000 clones, 85% to 95% seen once. Material for sequencing was T cells isolated from PBMCs. These receptors were taken from a human donor in good health.

The chain recombines TRBV7-2 with TRBJ2-3; 10 nucleotides agree with TRBD2. Germline lookup yields CDR1 SGHTA and CDR2 FQGNSA. V lost 5 bases and J lost 10; bases outside the gene matches: 6. The CDR3 runs to 13 residues. The CDR3 protein is CASSPSSGRAQYF. In nucleotides, the CDR3 is TGTGCCAGCAGCCCGTCTAGCGGGAGAGCGCAGTATTTT. The complete variable domain, with remaining parts taken from reference TRBV7-2 and TRBJ2-3, reads GAGVSQSPSNKVTEKGKDVELRCDPISGHTALYWYRQSLGQGLEFLIYFQGNSAPDKSGLPSDRFSAERTGGSVSTLTIQRTQQEDSAVYLCASSPSSGRAQYFGPGTRLTVL.

The chain joins TRBV6-5 to TRBJ2-5, with TRBD1 matching over 7 bases. There are 15 residues in the CDR3. V shed 6 bases, J shed 2 bases, and the junction held 9 bases outside the gene matches. CDR1 MNHEY and CDR2 SVGAGI come from the germline V gene. The CDR3 nucleotides are TGTGCCAGCAGCCCAACAGGGGACCCTCAAGAGACCCAGTACTTC. Encoded protein: CASSPTGDPQETQYF.

The chain carries TRBV7-9 and TRBJ2-5, with D tentatively TRBD2 (5 bases). The CDR3 is made up of 15 amino acids. CDR1 SEHNR and CDR2 FQNEAQ come from the germline V gene (reference sequence). The V end was cut by 1 base, the J end by 5 bases, with 14 bases between. The CDR3 nucleotides read TGTGCCAGCAGCTTAGTGTCTGGGCGGGCGGAGACCCAGTACTTC. Translation gives CASSLVSGRAETQYF.

The genes are TRBV5-1 and TRBJ1-1; 7 bases fit TRBD1. Trimming at V came to 7 bases and at J to 10 bases, leaving 7 bases not matched to a gene. Germline V CDR1 and CDR2: SGHRS, YFSETQ. This CDR3 is 11 amino acids long. The CDR3: CASSATGRAFF. The CDR3 DNA sequence: TGCGCCAGCTCGGCGACAGGGAGAGCTTTCTTT.

This chain uses TRBV20-1 with TRBJ1-2, with D unresolved. Germline V gene data show CDR1 as DFQATT and CDR2 as SNEGSKA (reference sequence). CDR3 length: 11 amino acids. The CDR3 region has the DNA TGCAGCCCGGAGGGTACCTATGGCTACACCTTC. Translation: CSPEGTYGYTF.

This rearrangement joins TRBV5-6 to TRBJ2-7, with 8 bases lining up with TRBD1. Germline-derived CDR1 and CDR2 are SGHDT and YYEEEE. Trimming at V came to 4 bases and at J to 3 bases, leaving 9 bases not matched to a gene. The CDR3 loop spans 15 amino acids. The CDR3: CASSTGQGPYYEQYF. The CDR3 coding sequence is TGTGCCAGCAGCACCGGACAGGGACCGTACTACGAGCAGTACTTC.

The chain joins TRBV6-5 to TRBJ1-1, with TRBD1 as a possible D gene (5 bases). Germline loops: CDR1 MNHEY, CDR2 SVGAGI. The V end lost 8 bases, the J end lost 0 bases, and 7 bases lay between the germline ends. CDR3 length: 12 amino acids. The CDR3 is CASQGVNTEAFF. As DNA, the CDR3 is TGTGCCAGCCAGGGCGTGAACACTGAAGCTTTCTTT.

The V call is TRBV6-5, the J call TRBJ1-5; D not resolved. The CDR3 has 13 amino acids. The V gene's germline CDR1 is MNHEY and CDR2 SVGAGI. V lost 1 base to trimming and J lost 5 bases, with 6 bases between them. CDR3 region: CASSYWEDQPQHF. CDR3 in DNA: TGTGCCAGCAGTTACTGGGAGGATCAGCCCCAGCATTTT.

The rearrangement links TRBV18 to TRBJ2-7; tentatively, D is TRBD1 (5 bases). Germline V gene sequence: CDR1 KGHSH, CDR2 LQKENI. CDR3 length: 13 amino acids. The V end was cut by 2 bases, the J end by 5 bases, with 10 bases between. CDR3 DNA sequence: TGTGCCAGCTCACCAATGTCAGGGAACGAGCAGTACTTC. Translated, it gives CASSPMSGNEQYF.

This clone was seen a single time. V and J are TRBV6-5 and TRBJ2-1; 9 bases are shared with TRBD2. Germline V gene sequence: CDR1 MNHEY, CDR2 SVGAGI. V lost 6 bases to trimming and J lost 9 bases; unmatched junction nucleotides: 9. This CDR3 has 14 residues. CDR3 nucleotide sequence: TGTGCCAGCAGCCTCCGGGCGGGAGGGGGTGAGCAGTTCTTC. Amino acids: CASSLRAGGGEQFF.

This chain uses TRBV28 with TRBJ2-1, with D tentatively TRBD1 (7 bases). CDR1 is MDHEN, CDR2 SYDVKM, per germline. The ends were cut back, 3 bases at V and 7 bases at J, with 10 bases in the middle. The CDR3 sequence is 13 residues long. In nucleotides, the CDR3 is TGTGCCAGCAGTTTGGAGGGGGCAAATGAGCAGTTCTTC. It specifies CASSLEGANEQFF.

This chain connects TRBV5-1 to TRBJ1-2, with TRBD1 identical over 10 bases. After removal of 0 bases from V and 5 bases from J, the junction contained 13 bases not matched to a gene. The CDR3 sequence is 18 residues long. Germline CDR1 is SGHRS and CDR2 is YFSETQ. CDR3 residues: CASSLDHQGRDRGYGYTF. CDR3 nucleotide sequence: TGCGCCAGCAGCTTGGACCACCAGGGCCGGGACAGGGGTTATGGCTACACCTTC.

This clone occurred once. In nucleotides, the CDR3 is TGTGCCAGCAGCTTACCTAACGACAGGGACAATAACTATGGCTACACCTTC. This gives the protein CASSLPNDRDNNYGYTF. The chain combines TRBV28 with TRBJ1-2, with 7 bases lining up with TRBD1. The CDR3 length is 17 residues. Germline lookup yields CDR1 MDHEN and CDR2 SYDVKM. Trimming cost V 6 bases and J 1 base; bases outside gene matches: 14.

The genes are TRBV10-1 and TRBJ2-7; D is perhaps TRBD1 (5 bases). The CDR3 is made up of 12 amino acids. The V end lost 6 bases, the J end lost 7 bases, and 13 bases lay between the germline ends. Germline V CDR1 and CDR2: WNHNN, SYGVQD (reference sequence). The CDR3 sequence is CASSMQGGEQYF. As DNA, the CDR3 is TGCGCCAGCAGCATGCAGGGTGGGGAGCAGTACTTC.

The genes are TRBV29-1 and TRBJ2-7, with TRBD2 as a possible D gene (5 bases). Per the germline V gene, CDR1 is SQVTM and CDR2 is ANQGSEA. V dropped 3 bases and J dropped 3 bases, with 9 bases sitting between them. The CDR3 has 12 amino acids. The CDR3 loop reads CSVEDGIYEQYF. The CDR3, as DNA: TGCAGCGTTGAGGACGGGATCTACGAGCAGTACTTC.

J is TRBJ2-2 and V is TRBV7-9; 7 bases line up with TRBD1. The trim removed 4 bases at V and 2 bases at J, leaving 13 bases unmatched. The CDR3 is 18 amino acids. The germline gives CDR1 SEHNR, CDR2 FQNEAQ (reference sequence). The CDR3 DNA sequence: TGTGCCAGCAGCTCATACAATACCGGGACAGACAACACCGGGGAGCTGTTTTTT. Its protein product is CASSSYNTGTDNTGELFF.